The 21 T cell receptor beta chains reported below all come from one sample, sequenced in a study of blood T cell repertoires in COVID-19. TCRdb keeps only in-frame clones here, not all; method: immunoSEQ multiplex PCR. The sample includes 120,000 or so clones, around 88% of them seen just once. The source material was peripheral blood. These receptors came from a woman aged 45-65 years with active or convalescent COVID-19.

The rearrangement uses TRBV5-4 and TRBJ1-2, with D maybe TRBD1 (6 bases). The CDR3 sequence is 15 residues long. V was pared by 0 bases and J by 3 bases, with 12 bases between. Germline CDR1 SGHNT, CDR2 YYREEE (reference sequence). The CDR3, as DNA: TGTGCCAGCAGCTTGGATACAGGGTTGGACTATGGCTACACCTTC. As protein: CASSLDTGLDYGYTF. Based on the CDR3 plus reference TRBV5-4 and TRBJ1-2, the full variable domain is ETGVTQSPTHLIKTRGQQVTLRCSSQSGHNTVSWYQQALGQGPQFIFQYYREEENGRGNFPPRFSGLQFPNYSSELNVNALELDDSALYLCASSLDTGLDYGYTFGSGTRLTVV.

The CDR3, as DNA: TGCGCCAGCAGCCGGACTAGCGGGAGCTACGAGCAGTACTTC. Translated: CASSRTSGSYEQYF. The rearrangement uses TRBV5-1 and TRBJ2-7, with TRBD2 matching 13 bases. CDR1 and CDR2 from the germline V gene are SGHRS and YFSETQ. Trimming took 4 bases from V and 3 from J; bases not matched to a gene: 1. The CDR3 consists of 14 residues.

The chain carries TRBV6-5 and TRBJ2-1; 8 bases align to TRBD1. The junction had 7 bases not matched to a gene; V was cut back by 8 bases and J by 7 bases. The CDR3 spans 13 residues. Looked up from germline, CDR1 is MNHEY and CDR2 is SVGAGI. CDR3 coding DNA: TGTGCCAGCGGAAACAGGGGGTGGAATGAGCAGTTCTTC. This translates into CASGNRGWNEQFF.

This chain uses TRBV28 with TRBJ1-5; D uncertain. The CDR3 has 13 amino acids. Trimming stripped 7 bases from V and 3 bases from J, with 10 bases between. Germline V lookup: CDR1 MDHEN, CDR2 SYDVKM. The CDR3 region has the DNA TGTGCCAGCATATCAGAACCCAATCAGCCCCAGCATTTT. Amino acids: CASISEPNQPQHF.

The rearrangement uses TRBV7-9 and TRBJ2-1; 16 nucleotides align to TRBD2. This CDR3 has 18 residues. V was pared by 0 bases and J by 6 bases, with 5 bases of the junction left unmatched. Per germline, CDR1 SEHNR and CDR2 FQNEAQ (reference sequence). In DNA form, the CDR3 reads TGTGCCAGCAGCTTAGCGGGGACTAGCGGGAGGGCGGGCAATGAGCAGTTCTTC. Residues: CASSLAGTSGRAGNEQFF.

This chain uses TRBV5-5 with TRBJ2-7, with 7 bases identical to TRBD2. The CDR3 is 16 amino acids. Trimming removed 4 bases from V and 0 bases from J; junction bases left unmatched: 10. Looked up from germline, CDR1 is SGHKS and CDR2 is YYEKEE (reference sequence). CDR3 coding DNA: TGTGCCAGCAGCGGCCGCGGGGGAGACGACTCCTACGAGCAGTACTTC. It specifies CASSGRGGDDSYEQYF.

The chain is built from TRBV28 and TRBJ2-5; D might be TRBD2 (5 bases). Germline lookup yields CDR1 MDHEN and CDR2 SYDVKM. V gave up 8 bases and J gave up 9 bases, with 19 bases separating them. The CDR3 has 13 amino acids. In DNA form, the CDR3 reads TGTGCCAGCGCGGAGGCCAGTGAGTTCGCCCAGTACTTC. It specifies CASAEASEFAQYF.

The V gene is TRBV6-1, the J gene TRBJ2-3; D gene uncertain. The V end was cut by 2 bases, the J end by 0 bases, with 6 bases between. There are 14 residues in the CDR3. The V gene's germline CDR1 is MNHNS and CDR2 SASEGT. CDR3 in amino acids: CASSENHSTDTQYF. The CDR3 bases are TGTGCCAGCAGTGAAAATCATAGCACAGATACGCAGTATTTT.

This chain connects TRBV5-6 to TRBJ2-7; D is possibly TRBD2 (5 bases). CDR1 is SGHDT, CDR2 YYEEEE, per germline. The CDR3 spans 11 residues. Trimming stripped 6 bases from V and 5 bases from J, with 9 bases between. This CDR3 is CASTSRDEQYF. CDR3 nucleotide sequence: TGTGCCAGCACCTCGAGGGACGAGCAGTACTTC.

The chain combines TRBV15 with TRBJ2-4; TRBD2 matches 8 bases. The germline CDR1 and CDR2 sequences are LNHNV and YYDKDF (reference sequence). Trimming took 3 bases from V and 2 from J; bases not matched to a gene: 9. This CDR3 spans 17 amino acids. CDR3 coding DNA: TGTGCCACCAGCAGCGATCCCCCTAGCGGGCCCAAAAACATTCAGTACTTC. Residues: CATSSDPPSGPKNIQYF.

The J gene is TRBJ2-1, the V gene TRBV24-1, with 11 bases fitting TRBD1. V shed 1 base and J 4 bases; nucleotides not matched to a gene: 8. The CDR3 extends over 18 amino acids. Germline CDR1 is KGHDR and CDR2 is SFDVKD. In DNA, the CDR3 is TGTGCCACCAGTGATTTCCCCCGGACAGGGGGCCCGTACAATGAGCAGTTCTTC. Protein sequence: CATSDFPRTGGPYNEQFF.

This rearrangement joins TRBV4-3 to TRBJ2-7; D not certain. CDR1 is LGHNA and CDR2 is YSLEER in the germline V gene. V shed 0 bases and J shed 1 base, with 10 bases lying between them. This CDR3 comprises 15 residues. CDR3 sequence: CASSQDKAGSYEQYF. The CDR3, as DNA: TGCGCCAGCAGCCAAGATAAGGCAGGATCCTACGAGCAGTACTTC.

This chain's CDR3 is CASSPSGRGLHEQYF. The CDR3, as DNA: TGTGCCAGCAGCCCCTCGGGCAGGGGGCTCCACGAGCAGTACTTC. V usage is TRBV7-9 and J usage is TRBJ2-7; TRBD1 matches 8 bases. J was trimmed by 5 bases and V by 5 bases; bases with no gene match: 11. CDR1 and CDR2 from the germline V gene are SEHNR and FQNEAQ (reference sequence). There are 15 residues in the CDR3.

V usage is TRBV5-4 and J usage is TRBJ2-5; weak D call: TRBD2 (6 bases). The V and J ends lost 0 bases and 1 base respectively, with 10 bases between them. CDR3 size: 15 residues. Germline values: CDR1 SGHNT, CDR2 YYREEE (reference sequence). CDR3 protein: CASSLEGGTQETQYF. CDR3 sequence (DNA): TGTGCCAGCAGCTTGGAAGGAGGGACCCAAGAGACCCAGTACTTC.

The rearrangement uses TRBV6-5 and TRBJ2-1; D might be TRBD2 (6 bases). The germline gives CDR1 MNHEY, CDR2 SVGAGI. This CDR3 has 15 amino acids. Trimming stripped 2 bases from V and 0 bases from J, with 8 bases between. The CDR3 is CASSYGGGSYNEQFF. Here the CDR3 DNA reads TGTGCCAGCAGTTACGGGGGAGGCTCCTACAATGAGCAGTTCTTC.

This clone was detected once. DNA of the CDR3: TGTGCCAGCCACGGACTAGGAAGGAATGAGCAGTTCTTC. Translation: CASHGLGRNEQFF. The chain carries TRBV19 and TRBJ2-1; TRBD2 aligns across 7 bases. This CDR3 region has 13 residues. Trimming removed 9 bases from V and 7 bases from J; junction bases left unmatched: 9. Germline CDR1 and CDR2: LNHDA and SQIVND (reference sequence).

The chain joins TRBV21-1 to TRBJ2-3; the table's D gene call, TRBD1, was not cross checked with the DNA. TRBV21-1 is noted as a pseudogene. This CDR3 spans 23 amino acids. The CDR3 reads CASSKPRTEKQENKMASTDTQYF. CDR3 DNA sequence: TGTGCCAGCAGCAAACCCCGGACCGAAAAACAGGAGAATAAGATGGCAAGCACAGATACGCAGTATTTT.

This sequence joins TRBV2 and TRBJ1-5; maybe TRBD1 (5 bases). The CDR3 is made up of 14 amino acids. Trimming took 6 bases from V and 3 from J, leaving 12 bases between them. Germline V gene sequence: CDR1 SNHLY, CDR2 FYNNEI. CDR3 coding DNA: TGTGCCAGCAGGGAGACAGCTTCCAATCAGCCCCAGCATTTT. This gives the protein CASRETASNQPQHF.

This rearrangement joins TRBV5-1 to TRBJ2-3; D might be TRBD1 (5 bases). The germline V and J ends were trimmed by 0 bases and 0 bases, with 5 bases remaining between them. Germline V lookup: CDR1 SGHRS, CDR2 YFSETQ. There are 14 residues in the CDR3. In DNA, the CDR3 is TGCGCCAGCAGCTTGGGACAGAGCACAGATACGCAGTATTTT. It codes for CASSLGQSTDTQYF.

The chain uses TRBV4-1 and TRBJ2-5; the match to TRBD2 covers 7 bases. The germline V gene encodes CDR1 MGHRA and CDR2 YSYEKL. V shed 4 bases and J 4 bases; nucleotides not matched to a gene: 12. The CDR3 is 16 amino acids. The CDR3 is CASSPLTGGARETQYF. The CDR3 DNA sequence: TGCGCCAGCAGCCCCCTGACGGGAGGTGCTCGAGAGACCCAGTACTTC.

V usage is TRBV29-1 and J usage is TRBJ2-1; 8 bases line up with TRBD2. Germline V CDR1 and CDR2: SQVTM, ANQGSEA. V shed 7 bases, J shed 4 bases, and the junction held 9 bases outside the gene matches. The CDR3 contains 14 residues. CDR3 sequence reads: CSAYTSGPYNEQFF. The CDR3 DNA follows: TGCAGCGCGTATACTAGCGGTCCGTACAATGAGCAGTTCTTC.